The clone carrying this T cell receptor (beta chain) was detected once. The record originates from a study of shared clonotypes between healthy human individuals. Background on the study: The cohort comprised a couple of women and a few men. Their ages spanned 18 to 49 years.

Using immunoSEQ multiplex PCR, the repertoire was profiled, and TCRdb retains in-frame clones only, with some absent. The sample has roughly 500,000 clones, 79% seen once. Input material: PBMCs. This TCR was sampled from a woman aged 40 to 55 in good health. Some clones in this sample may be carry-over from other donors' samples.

The CDR3 DNA is TGCGCCAGCAGCCAAGATTGGTCTTTGAGGTTGGATGAGCAGTTCTTC. Translation: CASSQDWSLRLDEQFF. The chain has TRBV4-3 and TRBJ2-1; D ambiguous. V was pared by 0 bases and J by 8 bases, with 17 bases between. The CDR3 spans 16 residues. Germline V gene lookup returns CDR1 LGHNA and CDR2 YSLEER.